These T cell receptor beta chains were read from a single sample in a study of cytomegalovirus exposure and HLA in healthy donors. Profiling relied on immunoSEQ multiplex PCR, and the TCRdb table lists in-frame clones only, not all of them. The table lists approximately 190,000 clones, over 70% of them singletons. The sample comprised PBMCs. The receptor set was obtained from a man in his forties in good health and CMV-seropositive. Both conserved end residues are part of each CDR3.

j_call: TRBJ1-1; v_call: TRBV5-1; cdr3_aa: CASSSGTGYTEAFF
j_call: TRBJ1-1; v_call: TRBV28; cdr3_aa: CASKKQGKVEAFF
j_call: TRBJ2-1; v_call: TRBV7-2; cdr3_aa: CASSQRDSSYNEQFF
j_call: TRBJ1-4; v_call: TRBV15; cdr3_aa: CATSRGRAQGEEKLFF
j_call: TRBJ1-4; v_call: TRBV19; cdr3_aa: CATQGAEKKLFF
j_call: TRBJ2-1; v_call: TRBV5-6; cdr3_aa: CASSPIPDFGGNEQFF
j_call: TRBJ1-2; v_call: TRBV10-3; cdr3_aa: CARLPGQEIHGYTF
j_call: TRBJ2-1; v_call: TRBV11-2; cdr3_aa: CASSLVGAANEQFF
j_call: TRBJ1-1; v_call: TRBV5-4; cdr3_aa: CASSRDGGGMNTEAFF
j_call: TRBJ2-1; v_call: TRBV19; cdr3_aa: CASSILDSNEQFF
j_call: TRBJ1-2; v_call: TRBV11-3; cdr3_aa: CASSSRTGGVPGYTF
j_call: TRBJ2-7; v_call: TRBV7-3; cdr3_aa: CASRPTGAYEQYF
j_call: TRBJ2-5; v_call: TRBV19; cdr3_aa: CASSIHTSGTETQYF
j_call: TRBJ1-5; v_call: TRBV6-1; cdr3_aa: CASSKQPHNQPQHF
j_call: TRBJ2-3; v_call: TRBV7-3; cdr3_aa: CASSLPGDTDTQYF
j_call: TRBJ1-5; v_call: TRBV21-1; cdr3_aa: CASSIRDRGRSSNQPQHF
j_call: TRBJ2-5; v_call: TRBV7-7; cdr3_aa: CASSLGGSGETQYF
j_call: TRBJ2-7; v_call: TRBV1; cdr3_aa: CTSSQEEGVVAGVWIGPYEQYF
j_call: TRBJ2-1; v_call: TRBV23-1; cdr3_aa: CARRGGANNEQFF
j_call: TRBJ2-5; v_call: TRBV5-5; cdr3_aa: CASSLVQVLQKETQYF
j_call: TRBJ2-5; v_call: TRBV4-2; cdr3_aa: CASSPRQGSKETQYF
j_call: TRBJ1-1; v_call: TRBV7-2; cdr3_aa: CASSKKATGAFF
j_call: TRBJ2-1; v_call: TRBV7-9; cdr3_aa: CSSSFSGESYNEQFF
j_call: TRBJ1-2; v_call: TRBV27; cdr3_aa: CASRRDLGGSYGYTF
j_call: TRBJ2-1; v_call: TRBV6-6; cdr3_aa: CASSQLGVQYEQFF
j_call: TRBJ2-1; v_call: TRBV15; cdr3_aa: CATSRADEQFF
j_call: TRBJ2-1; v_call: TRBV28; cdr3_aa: CASSYRGRYSNEQFF
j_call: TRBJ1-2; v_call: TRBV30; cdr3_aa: CAWSGAARGQSPNYGYTF
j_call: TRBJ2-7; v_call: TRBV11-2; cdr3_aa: CASSLGFLAGERAYEQYF